What follows is one T cell receptor (beta chain) and its context. The data stem from a study of blood T cell repertoires in COVID-19. Trimming cost V 8 bases and J 6 bases, with 23 bases left between them. There are 16 residues in the CDR3. Germline V gives CDR1 MNHEY, CDR2 SMNVEV (reference sequence). TCRdb's table, derived via immunoSEQ multiplex PCR, lists solely in-frame clones and lacks some. The top ten hold 2.5% to 4% of the sample, which has about 160,000 clones, 85% seen once. The chain employs TRBV27 and TRBJ2-1; D may be TRBD2 (7 bases). The sequence derives from a human donor with acute or convalescent COVID-19. The donor label of this sample is uncertain. Sequencing was carried out using peripheral blood. The CDR3 coding sequence is TGTGCCAGCGCGGGGGCAGGGATTGGTCCCTCCAATGAGCAGTTCTTC. Its translation: CASAGAGIGPSNEQFF.